This T cell receptor beta chain came from a study of T-cell reconstitution after alpha-beta-depleted transplantation in children listed by TCRdb under 2016. Describing the broader study: The study quantitatively tracked T-cell immune reconstitution after TCRalphabeta/CD19-depleted allogeneic hematopoietic cell transplantation in children using TCR repertoire profiling. What the work shows at the level of the full study, not this receptor alone: The apparently early alphabetaT-cell count recovery about two months after transplant was reportedly dependent on only several hundred rapidly expanded clones derived from non-depleted graft cells. Hyperexpanded clone frequencies declined over subsequent months; after one year, T-cell counts and TCRbeta diversity were mostly attributed to newly produced T cells. In some patients, the high TCRbeta diversity seen at day 60 was put down to recipient T cells and intrathymic progenitors that had survived conditioning.

Library preparation used PCR. The sequencer was an Illumina HiSeq 2500. TCR library preparation used molecular barcoding, with unique molecular identifiers applied to normalize quantification of the TCRbeta repertoire. TCRdb redid the processing of the public reads, applying fastp at Q25 and MiXCR, and retained in-frame beta chains. A single entry per CDR3 protein holds the most common genes and DNA from its merged rows. Present in this sample are about 250,000 distinct CDR3 sequences, 20% to 30% of which were seen just once. Roughly 5% of the sample is in the top ten clones. The CDR3 covers 13 residues, taking in both the cysteine and the phenylalanine. Only the CDR3 portion is preserved as DNA: 39 bases, with reading frame beginning at the first base. Compared with germline, V lacks 7 bases and J lacks 5 bases; bases without a gene match: 7. In the germline V gene, CDR1 corresponds to MDHEN and CDR2 to SYDVKM.

The treatment or condition label for this specimen denotes: allogeneic hematopoietic cell transplantation with graft depleted of TCRalphabeta T cells and CD19 B cells. The children who served as transplant recipients had been given grafts of TCRalphabeta/CD19-depleted allogeneic hematopoietic cells. Notes on this clonotype: The clone's antigen remains unknown. One base away there is no much larger clone; base qualities are not given.

Specimen: PBMCs, mostly from graft donor cells, collected 360 days after TCRalphabeta/CD19-depleted stem cell transplant. The TCR was taken from a female patient aged 2 to 10 who had a stem cell transplant for congenital amegakaryocytic thrombocytopenia, so the T cells may come from the graft donor. The sequence is built from TRBV28 and TRBJ2-5; 7 junctional bases match TRBD2. Here is the DNA: TGTGCCAGCACCCCGACTAGCTGGGAGACCCAGTACTTC. It codes for CASTPTSWETQYF.